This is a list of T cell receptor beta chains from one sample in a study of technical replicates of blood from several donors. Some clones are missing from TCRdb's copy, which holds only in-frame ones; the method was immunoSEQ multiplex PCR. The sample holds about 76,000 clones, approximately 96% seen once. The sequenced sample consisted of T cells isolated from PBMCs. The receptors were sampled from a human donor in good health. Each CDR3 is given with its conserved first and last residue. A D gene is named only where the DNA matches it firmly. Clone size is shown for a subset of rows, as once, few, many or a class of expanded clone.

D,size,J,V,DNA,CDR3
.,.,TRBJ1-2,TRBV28,TGTGCCAGCAGTTTATCGACTCCTAGGAGGGGCGGCTACACCTTC,CASSLSTPRRGGYTF
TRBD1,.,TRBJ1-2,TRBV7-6,TGTGCCAGCAGCGCGTCGACAGGGGGCGCAGGTGGCTACACCTTC,CASSASTGGAGGYTF
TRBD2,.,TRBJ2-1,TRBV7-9,TGTGCCAGCAGCCCACGGACTAGCGGGGGTAATGAGCAGTTCTTC,CASSPRTSGGNEQFF
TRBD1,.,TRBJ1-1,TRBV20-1,TGCAGTGCGAGACAGGGAACTGAAGCTTTCTTT,CSARQGTEAFF
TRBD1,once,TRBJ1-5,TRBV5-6,TGTGCCAGCAGCTTGTGGCAGGGGGCAAGGCCCCAGCATTTT,CASSLWQGARPQHF
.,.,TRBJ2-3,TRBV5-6,TGTGCCAGCAGCTTGGGGACTCGGGCCCTCACAGATACGCAGTATTTT,CASSLGTRALTDTQYF
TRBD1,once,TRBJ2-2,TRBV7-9,TGTGCCAGCAGCTTAGCGGACAGGGTGGAAACCGGGGAGCTGTTTTTT,CASSLADRVETGELFF
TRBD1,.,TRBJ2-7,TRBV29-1,TGCAGCGTCGTAACCAAACCGGGACAGGGGCGCTACGAGCAGTACTTC,CSVVTKPGQGRYEQYF
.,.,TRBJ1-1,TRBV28,TGTGCCAGCAGCCTCCAGGGGCTTCATACTGAAGCTTTCTTT,CASSLQGLHTEAFF
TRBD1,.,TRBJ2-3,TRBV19,TGTGCCAGTAGTACCGGGACAGGGGTTGCAGATACGCAGTATTTT,CASSTGTGVADTQYF
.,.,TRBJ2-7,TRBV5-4,TGTGCCAGCAGGCCAGCGGCGAGCTCCTACGAGCAGTACTTC,CASRPAASSYEQYF
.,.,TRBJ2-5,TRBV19,TGTGCCAGTAGTTCCGCTGACAGGTACCAAGAGACCCAGTACTTC,CASSSADRYQETQYF
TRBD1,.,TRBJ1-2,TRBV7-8,TGTGCCAGCAGACCAGGAGGGGGCAGTAACTATGGCTACACCTTC,CASRPGGGSNYGYTF
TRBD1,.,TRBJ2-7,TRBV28,TGTGCCAGCAGCCTGACAGGGACGGCTCTGCAGTACTTC,CASSLTGTALQYF
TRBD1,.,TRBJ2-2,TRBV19,TGTGCCAGTAGCACCCGGGACAGGGACACCGGGGAGCTGTTTTTT,CASSTRDRDTGELFF
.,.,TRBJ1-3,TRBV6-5,TGTGCCAGCAGTTTCGAGACAACCGGAAACACCATATATTTT,CASSFETTGNTIYF
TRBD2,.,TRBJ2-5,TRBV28,TGTGCCAGCAGGGTACTAGCGGGAGTCGTTTCTGGAGAGACCCAGTACTTC,CASRVLAGVVSGETQYF
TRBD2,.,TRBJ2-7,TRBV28,TGTGCCAGCAGAGGAAGCGGGAGGTACCGCTACGAGCAGTACTTC,CASRGSGRYRYEQYF
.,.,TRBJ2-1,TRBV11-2,TGTGCCAGCAGCCCAGTTGTTAGCGGTATTGAGCAGTTCTTC,CASSPVVSGIEQFF
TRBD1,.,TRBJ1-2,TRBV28,TGTGCCAGCAGTCTCCGGAGGGCAGGGGGCGTCGGCTACACCTTC,CASSLRRAGGVGYTF
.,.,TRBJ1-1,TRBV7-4,TGTGCCAGCAGCTCGGATGGAGCCAACACTGAAGCTTTCTTT,CASSSDGANTEAFF
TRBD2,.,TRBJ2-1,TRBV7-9,TGTGCCAGCAGCTCGGGACTAGCGGGCGACAATGAGCAGTTCTTC,CASSSGLAGDNEQFF
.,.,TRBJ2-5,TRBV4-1,TGCGCCAGCAGCCAAGCGGATTGGCGGGAGACCCAGTACTTC,CASSQADWRETQYF
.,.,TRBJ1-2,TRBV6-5,TGTGCCAGCAGTTCTTACAGGGATTTGGGCTACACCTTC,CASSSYRDLGYTF
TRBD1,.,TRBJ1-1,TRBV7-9,TGTGCCAGTGCGGGACAGGGTTTTGGGAACACTGAAGCTTTCTTT,CASAGQGFGNTEAFF
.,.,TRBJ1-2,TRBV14,TGTGCCAGCAGTTCCGGTTACTATGGCTACACCTTC,CASSSGYYGYTF
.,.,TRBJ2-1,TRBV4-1,TGCGCCAGCAGCCAAGTCATAGACTCTGGAGAGCAGTTCTTC,CASSQVIDSGEQFF
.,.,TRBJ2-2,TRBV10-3,TGTGCCATCAGTGTGACAGCTGTAAACACCGGGGAGCTGTTTTTT,CAISVTAVNTGELFF
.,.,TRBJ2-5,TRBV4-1,TGCGCCAGCAGCCAAGTTGAATCTAGCCAAGAGACCCAGTACTTC,CASSQVESSQETQYF
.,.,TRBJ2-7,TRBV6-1,TGTGCCAGCAAGACGGAGGATCTCTACGAGCAGTACTTC,CASKTEDLYEQYF
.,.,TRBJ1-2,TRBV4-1,TGCGCCAGCAGCCGAGCATTTCGGGGTGTTCGTGGCTACACCTTC,CASSRAFRGVRGYTF
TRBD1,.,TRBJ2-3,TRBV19,TGTGCCAGTAGTATGCCCACCGGGACAGGCGGAGGTAGCACAGATACGCAGTATTTT,CASSMPTGTGGGSTDTQYF
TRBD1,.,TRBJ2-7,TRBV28,TGTGCCAGCAGTTCTCCCGGGACAGGGCTCTACGAGCAGTACTTC,CASSSPGTGLYEQYF
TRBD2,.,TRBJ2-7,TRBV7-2,TGTGCCAGCAGCCCCCCGGGGACTACCATCTACGAGCAGTACTTC,CASSPPGTTIYEQYF
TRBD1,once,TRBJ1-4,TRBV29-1,TGCAGCGTCCGTGGGACAGGGACAACTAATGAAAAACTGTTTTTT,CSVRGTGTTNEKLFF
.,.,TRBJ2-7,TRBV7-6,TGTGCCAGCAGCTTAGCGCCCTACGCGGGCTCCTACGAGCAGTACTTC,CASSLAPYAGSYEQYF
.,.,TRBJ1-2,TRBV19,TGTGCCAGTAGTATAGGCCAGGTCCCGTCCTATGGCTACACCTTC,CASSIGQVPSYGYTF
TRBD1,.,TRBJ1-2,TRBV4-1,TGCGCCAGCAGCCAAGATCAGGGGGTCCGACGGCTTAACTATGGCTACACCTTC,CASSQDQGVRRLNYGYTF
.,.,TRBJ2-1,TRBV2,TGTGCCAGCAGTGAGATACGGCAGGGAAATGAGCAGTTCTTC,CASSEIRQGNEQFF
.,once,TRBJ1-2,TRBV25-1,TGTGCCAGCAGTGAAGCCGCCAGGGCCATCTATGGCTACACCTTC,CASSEAARAIYGYTF
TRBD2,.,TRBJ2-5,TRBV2,TGTGCCAGCAGGAAGCTGACTAGCCCCCGAGAGACCCAGTACTTC,CASRKLTSPRETQYF
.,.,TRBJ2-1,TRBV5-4,TGTGCCAGCAGCTTGATCATTGGGGGCGCGGACAATGAGCAGTTCTTC,CASSLIIGGADNEQFF
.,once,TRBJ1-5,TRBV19,TGTGCCAGTAGTATAGGCGTCACGGGGTTAAGGCAGCCCCAGCATTTT,CASSIGVTGLRQPQHF
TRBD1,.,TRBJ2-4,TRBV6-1,TGTGCCAGCAGTTCCGGGACAGGGGCGAACATTCAGTACTTC,CASSSGTGANIQYF
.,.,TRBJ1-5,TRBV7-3,TGTGCCAGCAGCTTAATTGGAACAGGAAGCAATCAGCCCCAGCATTTT,CASSLIGTGSNQPQHF
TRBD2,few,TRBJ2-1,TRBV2,TGTGCCACCCGAGGACTAGCGGGGACCGACAATGAGCAGTTCTTC,CATRGLAGTDNEQFF
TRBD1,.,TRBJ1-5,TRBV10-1,TGCGCCAGCGGGGACAGGCCGAATCAGCCCCAGCATTTT,CASGDRPNQPQHF
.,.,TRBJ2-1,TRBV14,TGTGCCAGCAGCCAACTTCGGTACGGGGAGCAGTTCTTC,CASSQLRYGEQFF
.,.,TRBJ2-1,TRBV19,TGTGCCAGTAGTGAAGGAACAGGGCTCGCCGGTAACAATGAGCAGTTCTTC,CASSEGTGLAGNNEQFF
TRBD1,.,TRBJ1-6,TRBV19,TGTGCCAGTAGTTTCCAACCGGGACAGGGGGCGGGCTCCTATAATTCACCCCTCCACTTT,CASSFQPGQGAGSYNSPLHF
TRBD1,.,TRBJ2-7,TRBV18,TGTGCCAGCTCACCCTTCGCTCTCTCGGGACAGCTTTACGAGCAGTACTTC,CASSPFALSGQLYEQYF
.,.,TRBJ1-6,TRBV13,TGTGCCAGCAGTCCTCGGGGGGCCGGTCCCCTCCACTTT,CASSPRGAGPLHF
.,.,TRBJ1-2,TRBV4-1,TGCGCCAGCAGCCAGTCGAGAGAGGGAAACTATGGCTACACCTTC,CASSQSREGNYGYTF
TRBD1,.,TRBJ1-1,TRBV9,TGTGCCAGCAGCCCGAGAGGACAGGGAATCCCTGAAGCTTTCTTT,CASSPRGQGIPEAFF